Listed here are 2 T cell receptor beta chains from one sample, sequenced in a study of OX40 agonist ivuxolimab in advanced cancers. Sequencing was performed with immunoSEQ multiplex PCR; in TCRdb, only in-frame clones are kept and a portion is missing. The sample lists about 69,000 clones, 85% to 90% occurring once. The sequences come from CD4+ or CD8+ T cells sorted from blood, collected in a trial of the OX40 agonist ivuxolimab. Source of these receptors: an adult with an advanced solid tumor such as melanoma, head and neck, liver or kidney cancer.

This clone was recorded only once. The chain combines TRBV27 with TRBJ1-5; D remains unclear. This CDR3 has 15 residues. Germline loops: CDR1 MNHEY, CDR2 SMNVEV (reference sequence). V shed 2 bases and J shed 5 bases, with 13 bases lying between them. DNA of the CDR3: TGTGCCAGCAGTTTAGGGTGGGCGGGTGATCAGCCCCAGCATTTT. Translated, it gives CASSLGWAGDQPQHF.

The CDR3 here is CASSFSGNKQETQYF. The CDR3 nucleotides are TGTGCCAGCAGTTTTTCCGGGAACAAACAAGAGACCCAGTACTTC. This sequence joins TRBV27 and TRBJ2-5, with D tentatively TRBD2 (5 bases). The ends were cut back, 3 bases at V and 2 bases at J, with 13 bases in the middle. The germline gives CDR1 MNHEY, CDR2 SMNVEV (reference sequence). The CDR3 contains 15 residues.